Included here is one TCR beta chain sequence, with context. CDR3 length equals 15 residues. Germline values: CDR1 KGHSH, CDR2 LQKENI. The germline V and J ends were trimmed by 1 base and 4 bases, with 13 bases remaining between them. These data belong to a study of blood T cell repertoires in COVID-19. Study overall: COVID-19 samples from acute and convalescent phases originated in the United States, Italy and Spain.

Using immunoSEQ multiplex PCR, the repertoire was profiled, and TCRdb retains in-frame clones only, with some absent. The table includes around 60,000 clones, around 85% detected once. The sequenced sample was peripheral blood. The chain uses TRBV18 and TRBJ1-2; maybe TRBD1 (5 bases). The clonotype was recovered from a man between 65 and 79 years old with acute or convalescent COVID-19. CDR3 sequence: CASSPLGQDLYGYTF. The CDR3 coding sequence is TGTGCCAGCTCACCACTGGGGCAGGACCTCTATGGCTACACCTTC.